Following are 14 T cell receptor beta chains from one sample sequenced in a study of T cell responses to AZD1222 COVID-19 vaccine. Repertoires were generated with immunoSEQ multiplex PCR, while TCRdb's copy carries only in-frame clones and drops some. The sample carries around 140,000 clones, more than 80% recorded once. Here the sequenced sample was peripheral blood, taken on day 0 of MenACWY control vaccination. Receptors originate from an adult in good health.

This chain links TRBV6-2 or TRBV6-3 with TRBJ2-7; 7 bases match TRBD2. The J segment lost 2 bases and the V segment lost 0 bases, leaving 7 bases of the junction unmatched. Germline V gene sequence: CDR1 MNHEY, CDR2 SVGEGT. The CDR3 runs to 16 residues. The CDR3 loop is CASSYSLGRGTYEQYF. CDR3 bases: TGTGCCAGCAGTTACTCTTTAGGGCGGGGGACCTACGAGCAGTACTTC.

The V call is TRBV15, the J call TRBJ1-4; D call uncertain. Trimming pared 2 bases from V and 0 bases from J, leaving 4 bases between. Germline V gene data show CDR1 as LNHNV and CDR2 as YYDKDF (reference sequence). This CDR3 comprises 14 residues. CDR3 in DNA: TGTGCCACCAGCAGAAGGTCAACTAATGAAAAACTGTTTTTT. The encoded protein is CATSRRSTNEKLFF.

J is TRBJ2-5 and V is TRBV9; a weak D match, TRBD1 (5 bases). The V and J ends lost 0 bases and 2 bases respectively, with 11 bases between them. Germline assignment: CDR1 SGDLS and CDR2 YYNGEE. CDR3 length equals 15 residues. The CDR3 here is CASSVGWTLQETQYF. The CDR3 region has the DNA TGTGCCAGCAGCGTAGGGTGGACACTACAAGAGACCCAGTACTTC.

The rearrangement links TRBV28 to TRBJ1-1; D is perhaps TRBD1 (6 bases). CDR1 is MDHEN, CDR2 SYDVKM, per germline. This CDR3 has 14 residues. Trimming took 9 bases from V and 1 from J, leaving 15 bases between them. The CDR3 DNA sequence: TGTGCCAGTATGCCGGGACAAACGAACACTGAAGCTTTCTTT. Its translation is CASMPGQTNTEAFF. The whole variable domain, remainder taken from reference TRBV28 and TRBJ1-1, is DVKVTQSSRYLVKRTGEKVFLECVQDMDHENMFWYRQDPGLGLRLIYFSYDVKMKEKGDIPEGYSVSREKKERFSLILESASTNQTSMYLCASMPGQTNTEAFFGQGTRLTVV.

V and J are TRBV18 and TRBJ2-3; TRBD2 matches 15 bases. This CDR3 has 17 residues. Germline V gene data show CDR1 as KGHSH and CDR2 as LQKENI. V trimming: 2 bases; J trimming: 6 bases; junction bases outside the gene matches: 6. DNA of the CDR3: TGTGCCAGCTCACCAGGGACTAGCGGGGGGCCGTTGGATACGCAGTATTTT. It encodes CASSPGTSGGPLDTQYF.

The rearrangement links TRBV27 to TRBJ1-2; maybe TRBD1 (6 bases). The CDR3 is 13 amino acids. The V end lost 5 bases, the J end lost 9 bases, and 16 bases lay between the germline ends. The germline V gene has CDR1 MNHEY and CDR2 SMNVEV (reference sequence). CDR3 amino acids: CASSARGYGSYTF. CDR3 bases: TGTGCCAGCAGTGCAAGGGGGTACGGAAGCTACACCTTC.

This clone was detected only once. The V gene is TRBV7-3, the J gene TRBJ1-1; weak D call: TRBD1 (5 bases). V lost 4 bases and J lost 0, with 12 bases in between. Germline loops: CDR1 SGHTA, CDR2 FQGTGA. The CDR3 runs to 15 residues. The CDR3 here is CASSSGTGLNTEAFF. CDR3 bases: TGTGCCAGCAGCTCCGGGACGGGTCTGAACACTGAAGCTTTCTTT.

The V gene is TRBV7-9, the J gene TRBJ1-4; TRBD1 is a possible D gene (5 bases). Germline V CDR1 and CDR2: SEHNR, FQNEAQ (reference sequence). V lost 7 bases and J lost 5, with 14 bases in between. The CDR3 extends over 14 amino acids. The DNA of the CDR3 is TGTGCCAGCAACTCCCCGGGGGGAAATGAAAAACTGTTTTTT. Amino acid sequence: CASNSPGGNEKLFF.

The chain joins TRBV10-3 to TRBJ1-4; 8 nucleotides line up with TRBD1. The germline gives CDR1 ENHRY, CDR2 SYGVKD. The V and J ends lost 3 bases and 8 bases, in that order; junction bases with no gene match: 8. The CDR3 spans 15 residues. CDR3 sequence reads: CAISDRTGFGEKLFF. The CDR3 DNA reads TGTGCCATCAGTGACCGGACAGGGTTCGGGGAAAAACTGTTTTTT.

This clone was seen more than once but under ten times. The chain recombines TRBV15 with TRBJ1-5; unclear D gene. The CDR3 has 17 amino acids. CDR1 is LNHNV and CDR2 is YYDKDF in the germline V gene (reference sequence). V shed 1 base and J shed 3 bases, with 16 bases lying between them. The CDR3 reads CATSRGPFPELNQPQHF. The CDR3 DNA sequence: TGTGCCACCAGCAGAGGGCCCTTCCCCGAGCTCAATCAGCCCCAGCATTTT.

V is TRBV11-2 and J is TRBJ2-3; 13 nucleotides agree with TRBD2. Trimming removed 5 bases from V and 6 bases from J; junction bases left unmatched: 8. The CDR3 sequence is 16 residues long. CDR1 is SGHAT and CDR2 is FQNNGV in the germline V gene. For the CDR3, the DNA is TGTGCCAGCAGCATGCGACTAGCGGGGGGTCTGGATACGCAGTATTTT. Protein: CASSMRLAGGLDTQYF. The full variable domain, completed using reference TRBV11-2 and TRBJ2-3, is EAGVAQSPRYKIIEKRQSVAFWCNPISGHATLYWYQQILGQGPKLLIQFQNNGVVDDSQLPKDRFSAERLKGVDSTLKIQPAKLEDSAVYLCASSMRLAGGLDTQYFGPGTRLTVL.

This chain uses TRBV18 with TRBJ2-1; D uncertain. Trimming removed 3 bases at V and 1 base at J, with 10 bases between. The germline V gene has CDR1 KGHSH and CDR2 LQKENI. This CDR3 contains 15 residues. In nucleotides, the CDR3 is TGTGCCAGCTCACCTTTGTGGGTATCCTACAATGAGCAGTTCTTC. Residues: CASSPLWVSYNEQFF.

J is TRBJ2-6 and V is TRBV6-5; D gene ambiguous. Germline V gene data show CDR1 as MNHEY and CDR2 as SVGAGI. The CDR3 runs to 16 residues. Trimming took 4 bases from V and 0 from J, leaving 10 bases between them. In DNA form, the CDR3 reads TGTGCCAGCAGTTCGGGTCGTTTCTCTGGGGCCAACGTCCTGACTTTC. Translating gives CASSSGRFSGANVLTF.

CDR3 region: CASSLVTGNVGGNTIYF. DNA of the CDR3: TGTGCCAGCAGCTTAGTGACAGGGAACGTGGGTGGAAACACCATATATTTT. V and J are TRBV7-2 and TRBJ1-3, with 7 bases aligning to TRBD1. Trimming took 1 base from V and 3 from J; bases not matched to a gene: 9. The CDR3 runs to 17 residues. Germline CDR1 and CDR2: SGHTA and FQGNSA.